This TCR beta chain was retrieved from a study of blood T cell repertoires in COVID-19. Across the whole study: In each case, the material was cDNA or gDNA derived from T cells, B-cell-depleted T cells, or PBMCs.

After removal of 4 bases from V and 0 bases from J, the junction contained 9 bases not matched to a gene. CDR1 is SGHKS, CDR2 YYEKEE, per germline (reference sequence). This CDR3 comprises 18 residues. Method: immunoSEQ multiplex PCR; TCRdb's copy keeps in-frame clones and lacks some. Here the sample spans approximately 200,000 clones, about 91% being singletons. Sequenced: peripheral blood. The rearrangement uses TRBV5-5 and TRBJ2-7; 14 bases map to TRBD2. This TCR was sampled from a man aged 18 to 29 with active or convalescent COVID-19. CDR3 nucleotides: TGTGCCAGCAGCCCGGGACTAGCGGGAGCGAAACTCTCCTACGAGCAGTACTTC. Amino acid sequence: CASSPGLAGAKLSYEQYF.